The 29 T cell receptor beta chains reported below all come from one sample, sequenced in a study of Tregs in tolerant kidney transplant recipients. Clones were read by immunoSEQ multiplex PCR, and TCRdb kept only the in-frame ones, dropping some. This sample has over 50,000 clones, with about 86% found just once. The specimen sequenced was CD4+ T cells from blood. The origin of the receptors is a human donor in good health.

This clone occurred a few times. This chain links TRBV7-9 with TRBJ2-2, with no clear D. The V and J ends lost 1 base and 3 bases respectively, with 9 bases between them. The CDR3 covers 15 residues. CDR1 and CDR2 from the germline V gene are SEHNR and FQNEAQ (reference sequence). The DNA of the CDR3 is TGTGCCAGCAGCTTAGTGTCTCCCGACACCGGGGAGCTGTTTTTT. This gives the protein CASSLVSPDTGELFF.

This clone was seen a single time. V usage is TRBV9 and J usage is TRBJ2-6; D tentatively reads TRBD1 or TRBD2 (5 bases each). With 0 bases removed from V and 4 bases from J, the gap between germline ends came to 11 bases. The CDR3 is made up of 16 amino acids. Germline V gene lookup returns CDR1 SGDLS and CDR2 YYNGEE. CDR3 region: CASSVAPGTGANVLTF. DNA for the CDR3: TGTGCCAGCAGCGTAGCTCCGGGGACCGGGGCCAACGTCCTGACTTTC.

The J gene is TRBJ2-2, the V gene TRBV10-3; D perhaps matches TRBD1 (6 bases). This CDR3 is built from 14 residues. Germline values: CDR1 ENHRY, CDR2 SYGVKD. V gave up 8 bases and J gave up 7 bases, with 17 bases separating them. This CDR3 reads CAIGMTGYIGELFF. CDR3 nucleotide sequence: TGTGCCATCGGCATGACAGGCTACATCGGGGAGCTGTTTTTT.

This clone showed up just a few times. V is TRBV29-1 and J is TRBJ2-5; maybe TRBD1 (6 bases). The CDR3 length is 16 residues. Germline CDR1 reads SQVTM; CDR2 reads ANQGSEA. Trimming took off 3 bases at V and 2 bases at J, with 19 bases between the two ends. In nucleotides, the CDR3 is TGCAGCGTTGACTCAGGGGTGCGCGAGGCTCAAGAGACCCAGTACTTC. It codes for CSVDSGVREAQETQYF.

CDR3 DNA sequence: TGTGCCAGCAGCTCTAGACAGGGGGTCCAGCCCCAGCATTTT. Translated, it gives CASSSRQGVQPQHF. The chain is built from TRBV7-3 and TRBJ1-5; 9 nucleotides agree with TRBD1. CDR1 is SGHTA, CDR2 FQGTGA, per germline. The CDR3 consists of 14 residues. Germline trimming cut 4 bases from V and 7 bases from J; bases unmatched to any gene: 5.

The V gene is TRBV4-3, the J gene TRBJ2-3; D unclear. The germline V gene encodes CDR1 LGHNA and CDR2 YSLEER. This CDR3 region has 13 residues. Deletions cut 1 base from V and 6 bases from J, with 8 bases between. The CDR3, as DNA: TGCGCCAGCAGCCAAGCAATTCAGGATACGCAGTATTTT. Translating it yields CASSQAIQDTQYF.

This clone was detected only once. The chain links TRBV12-5 to TRBJ2-5; D perhaps matches TRBD2 (5 bases). V lost 1 base and J 6 bases, leaving 9 bases between the germline ends. Germline loops: CDR1 LGHNT, CDR2 FRNRAP. This CDR3 has 13 amino acids. This CDR3 reads CASGLAEVKTQYF. CDR3 nucleotide sequence: TGTGCTAGTGGTTTGGCGGAGGTAAAGACCCAGTACTTC.

The V gene is TRBV6-5, the J gene TRBJ2-7; D unclear. Germline lookup yields CDR1 MNHEY and CDR2 SVGAGI. The length of the CDR3 is 13 residues. V was pared by 6 bases and J by 2 bases, with 11 bases between. CDR3: CASSRTPTYEQYF. CDR3 sequence (DNA): TGTGCCAGCAGCCGCACTCCAACCTACGAGCAGTACTTC.

V and J are TRBV18 and TRBJ2-3; TRBD2 matches at 9 bases. Germline V gene data show CDR1 as KGHSH and CDR2 as LQKENI. The CDR3 extends over 16 amino acids. After removal of 3 bases from V and 4 bases from J, the junction contained 8 bases not matched to a gene. CDR3 loop: CASSPGWGLASDTQYF. The CDR3 nucleotides read TGTGCCAGCTCACCGGGATGGGGACTAGCATCAGATACGCAGTATTTT.

The V gene is TRBV19, the J gene TRBJ1-2; D possibly corresponds to TRBD1 (5 bases). The CDR3 sequence is 17 residues long. Trimming shortened V by 0 bases and J by 2 bases, and 16 bases separated the two germline ends. CDR1 and CDR2 (germline): LNHDA, SQIVND (reference sequence). The CDR3 reads CASSIDLVSTENYGYTF. Here the CDR3 DNA reads TGTGCCAGTAGTATAGATCTCGTTTCGACAGAGAACTATGGCTACACCTTC.

The rearrangement uses TRBV11-3 and TRBJ1-1; 8 bases are shared with TRBD1. Germline CDR1 reads SGHNT; CDR2 reads YENEEA. The V segment lost 3 bases and the J segment 4 bases; nucleotides outside the gene matches: 13. The CDR3 has 17 amino acids. The CDR3 sequence: CASSFNLRTGSPTEAFF. The CDR3 DNA sequence: TGTGCCAGCAGCTTCAACCTACGGACAGGGAGCCCCACTGAAGCTTTCTTT.

The chain joins TRBV29-1 to TRBJ1-1, with no clear D. V gave up 5 bases and J gave up 0 bases, with 10 bases separating them. This CDR3 is 13 amino acids long. CDR1 is SQVTM and CDR2 is ANQGSEA in the germline V gene. CDR3 coding DNA: TGCAGCGTTAGGGTAGGTTTGAACACTGAAGCTTTCTTT. Encoded protein: CSVRVGLNTEAFF.

The CDR3 protein is CASGERGGRNEQFF. The CDR3 nucleotides are TGTGCTAGTGGTGAGCGGGGGGGCCGTAATGAGCAGTTCTTC. This chain uses TRBV12-5 with TRBJ2-1, with 10 bases fitting TRBD2. The germline V gene has CDR1 LGHNT and CDR2 FRNRAP. The CDR3 consists of 14 residues. Unmatched junction bases numbered 5, after V lost 5 bases and J lost 7 bases.

Comment on this clone: This CDR3 is also generated by other DNA sequences in the sample. CDR3 amino acids: CASSLGMGRGREQYF. The DNA for the CDR3 is TGTGCCAGCAGCTTAGGGATGGGGCGGGGTCGGGAGCAGTACTTC. This rearrangement joins TRBV11-2 to TRBJ2-7; TRBD2 might be the D (6 bases). The CDR3 spans 15 residues. The V gene's germline CDR1 is SGHAT and CDR2 FQNNGV. The V end lost 1 base, the J end lost 7 bases, and 17 bases lay between the germline ends.

The chain has TRBV11-3 and TRBJ2-7, with 7 bases aligning to TRBD1. The CDR3 has 14 amino acids. Germline assignment: CDR1 SGHNT and CDR2 YENEEA. J lost 7 bases, V lost 5 bases, and 11 bases had no gene match. The CDR3 reads CASSPNSQGREQYF. CDR3 nucleotides: TGTGCCAGCAGCCCTAACTCACAGGGGCGTGAGCAGTACTTC.

This clone was seen more than once but under ten times. CDR3 sequence (DNA): TGTGCCAGCAATGGACAGGGGCTATACGAGCAGTACTTC. Translated: CASNGQGLYEQYF. J is TRBJ2-7 and V is TRBV2; 9 positions match TRBD1. This CDR3 is built from 13 residues. V gave up 7 bases and J gave up 4 bases; unmatched junction bases: 5. Germline CDR1 is SNHLY and CDR2 is FYNNEI.

The chain has TRBV7-9 and TRBJ2-1; D may be TRBD2 (7 bases). Germline CDR1 is SEHNR and CDR2 is FQNEAQ (reference sequence). This CDR3 has 17 residues. V lost 1 base, J lost 7 bases, and 20 bases lay in between. CDR3 loop: CASSLGPGGPILNEQFF. In DNA, the CDR3 is TGTGCCAGCAGCTTAGGACCGGGGGGCCCCATATTAAATGAGCAGTTCTTC.

The chain employs TRBV6-5 and TRBJ2-7, with 9 bases aligning to TRBD1. Germline trimming cut 6 bases from V and 5 bases from J; bases unmatched to any gene: 5. This CDR3 spans 13 amino acids. CDR1 is MNHEY, CDR2 SVGAGI, per germline. This CDR3 is CASRSDRGHEQYF. Here the CDR3 DNA reads TGTGCCAGCAGATCGGACAGGGGCCACGAGCAGTACTTC.

The chain carries TRBV10-3 and TRBJ1-5; tentative D call: TRBD1 (6 bases). The CDR3 spans 16 residues. V lost 7 bases, J lost 4 bases, and 20 bases lay in between. CDR1 and CDR2 from the germline V gene are ENHRY and SYGVKD. The CDR3 here is CAIKGDGLLANQPQHF. CDR3 nucleotides: TGTGCCATCAAGGGGGACGGCCTCCTTGCGAATCAGCCCCAGCATTTT.

About this clone: One end of the junction varies from germline; a read error may be responsible. The rearrangement uses TRBV19 and TRBJ1-3; 10 nucleotides line up with TRBD1. CDR1 is LNHDA, CDR2 SQIVND, per germline (reference sequence). This CDR3 contains 13 residues. The CDR3 DNA reads as TGTGCCAGTAGTATTGCGGGACAGGGGCCGCCACGGTTT. Protein sequence: CASSIAGQGPPRF.

The chain combines TRBV14 with TRBJ2-7; 13 nucleotides align to TRBD2. The V segment lost 5 bases and the J segment 6 bases; nucleotides outside the gene matches: 4. The CDR3 covers 14 residues. Germline V lookup: CDR1 SGHDN, CDR2 FVKESK. The CDR3, as DNA: TGTGCCAGCAGCGCTGGACTAGCGGGGGCCGAGCAGTACTTC. It yields the protein CASSAGLAGAEQYF.

This rearrangement joins TRBV2 to TRBJ2-1; D is possibly TRBD2 (6 bases). Germline V lookup: CDR1 SNHLY, CDR2 FYNNEI. CDR3 length: 13 amino acids. The V end lost 0 bases, the J end lost 6 bases, and 6 bases lay between the germline ends. CDR3: CASSEAAGNEQFF. The CDR3, as DNA: TGTGCCAGCAGTGAAGCAGCGGGCAATGAGCAGTTCTTC.

This chain links TRBV6-6 with TRBJ2-3; D remains unclear. V shed 4 bases and J shed 3 bases, with 2 bases lying between them. The CDR3 is 11 amino acids. Germline V lookup: CDR1 MNHNY, CDR2 SVGAGI (reference sequence). In DNA, the CDR3 is TGTGCCAGCAGTTCGACAGATACGCAGTATTTT. Translating it yields CASSSTDTQYF.

V is TRBV15 and J is TRBJ2-3; 10 bases map to TRBD2. V gave up 5 bases and J gave up 3 bases; unmatched junction bases: 2. This CDR3 spans 14 amino acids. CDR1 and CDR2 from the germline V gene are LNHNV and YYDKDF (reference sequence). The CDR3 here is CATSELAGTDTQYF. CDR3 DNA: TGTGCCACCAGCGAACTAGCGGGGACAGATACGCAGTATTTT.

This chain joins TRBV5-6 and TRBJ2-3, with 11 bases lining up with TRBD2. The CDR3 totals 18 residues. V gave up 1 base and J gave up 0 bases; unmatched junction bases: 7. Germline CDR1 reads SGHDT; CDR2 reads YYEEEE. The CDR3 DNA reads TGTGCCAGCAGCTTGTCCGGGACTAGCGGATTTAGCACAGATACGCAGTATTTT. Amino acid sequence: CASSLSGTSGFSTDTQYF.

This chain connects TRBV29-1 to TRBJ2-3, with 8 bases aligning to TRBD1. The CDR3 totals 14 residues. Germline V gene lookup returns CDR1 SQVTM and CDR2 ANQGSEA. The junction had 5 bases not matched to a gene; V was cut back by 5 bases and J by 1 base. CDR3 DNA sequence: TGCAGCGTTAAAGGACAGGGAGGCACAGATACGCAGTATTTT. Protein product: CSVKGQGGTDTQYF.

The V gene is TRBV30, the J gene TRBJ2-4; 8 positions agree with TRBD2. The CDR3 is 15 residues long. After removal of 2 bases from V and 5 bases from J, the junction contained 8 bases not matched to a gene. Germline-derived CDR1 and CDR2 are GTSNPN and SVGIG (reference sequence). CDR3 bases: TGTGCCTGGAGTTGGCTTAGCGGGATGGAAAACATTCAGTACTTC. It encodes CAWSWLSGMENIQYF.

The chain joins TRBV6-5 to TRBJ2-7, with 9 bases that match TRBD2. The V segment lost 4 bases and the J segment 3 bases; nucleotides outside the gene matches: 7. The CDR3 contains 15 residues. Germline V gene sequence: CDR1 MNHEY, CDR2 SVGAGI. CDR3 residues: CASSSPSSGDYEQYF. The DNA for the CDR3 is TGTGCCAGCAGTTCACCCTCTAGCGGGGACTACGAGCAGTACTTC.

The gene calls are TRBV4-3 and TRBJ1-2; 11 bases fit TRBD1. In germline, CDR1 is LGHNA, CDR2 YSLEER. With 4 bases clipped from V and 3 bases from J, the junction kept 1 base outside the gene matches. This CDR3 contains 14 residues. Written as DNA, the CDR3 is TGCGCCAGCAGCCGGGACAGGGGGTACTATGGCTACACCTTC. This translates into CASSRDRGYYGYTF.